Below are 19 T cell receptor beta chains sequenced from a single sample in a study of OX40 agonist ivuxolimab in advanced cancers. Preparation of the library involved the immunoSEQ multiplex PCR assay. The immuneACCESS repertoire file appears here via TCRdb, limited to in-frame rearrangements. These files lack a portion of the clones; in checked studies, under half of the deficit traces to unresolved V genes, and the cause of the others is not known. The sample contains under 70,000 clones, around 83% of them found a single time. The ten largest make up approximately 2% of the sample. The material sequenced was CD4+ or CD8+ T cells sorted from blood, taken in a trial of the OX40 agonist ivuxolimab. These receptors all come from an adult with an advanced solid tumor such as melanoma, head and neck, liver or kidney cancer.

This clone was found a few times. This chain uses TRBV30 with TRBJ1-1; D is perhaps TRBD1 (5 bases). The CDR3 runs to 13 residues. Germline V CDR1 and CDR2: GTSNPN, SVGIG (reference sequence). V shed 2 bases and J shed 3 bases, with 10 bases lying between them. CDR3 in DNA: TGTGCCTGGAGTCTCTGGGGGGACACTGAAGCTTTCTTT. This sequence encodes CAWSLWGDTEAFF. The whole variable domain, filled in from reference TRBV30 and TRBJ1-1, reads SQTIHQWPATLVQPVGSPLSLECTVEGTSNPNLYWYRQAAGRGLQLLFYSVGIGQISSEVPQNLSASRPQDRQFILSSKKLLLSDSGFYLCAWSLWGDTEAFFGQGTRLTVV.

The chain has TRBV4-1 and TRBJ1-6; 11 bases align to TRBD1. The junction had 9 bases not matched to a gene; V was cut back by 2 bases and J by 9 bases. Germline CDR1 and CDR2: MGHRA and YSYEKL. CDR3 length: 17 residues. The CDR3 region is CASSQYWTGGSGSPLHF. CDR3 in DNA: TGCGCCAGCAGCCAATATTGGACAGGGGGCTCCGGTTCACCCCTCCACTTT.

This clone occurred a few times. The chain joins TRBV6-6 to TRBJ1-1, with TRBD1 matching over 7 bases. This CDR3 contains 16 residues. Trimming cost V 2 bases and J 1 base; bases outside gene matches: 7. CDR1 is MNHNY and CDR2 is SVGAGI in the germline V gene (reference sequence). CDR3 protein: CASSYPAQGGNTEAFF. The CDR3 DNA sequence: TGTGCCAGCAGTTACCCCGCTCAGGGGGGGAACACTGAAGCTTTCTTT.

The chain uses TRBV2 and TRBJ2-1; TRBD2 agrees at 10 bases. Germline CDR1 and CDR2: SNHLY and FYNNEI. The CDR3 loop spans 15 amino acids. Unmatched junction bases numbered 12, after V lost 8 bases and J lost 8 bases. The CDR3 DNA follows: TGTGCCAGCCGGCTTCTGTCTAGCGGGAGCGATGAGCAGTTCTTC. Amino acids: CASRLLSSGSDEQFF.

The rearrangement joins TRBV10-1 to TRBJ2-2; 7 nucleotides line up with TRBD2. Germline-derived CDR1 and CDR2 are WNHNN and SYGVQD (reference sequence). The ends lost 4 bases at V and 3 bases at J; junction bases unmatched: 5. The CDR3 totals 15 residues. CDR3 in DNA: TGCGCCAGCAGTGGGGGGGGACTCTACACCGGGGAGCTGTTTTTT. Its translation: CASSGGGLYTGELFF.

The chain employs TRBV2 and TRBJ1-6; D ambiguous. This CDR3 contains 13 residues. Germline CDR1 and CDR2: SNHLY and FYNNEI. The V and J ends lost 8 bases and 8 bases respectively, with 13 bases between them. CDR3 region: CASLGSPDSPLHF. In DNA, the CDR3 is TGTGCCAGCCTGGGATCCCCGGATTCACCCCTCCACTTT. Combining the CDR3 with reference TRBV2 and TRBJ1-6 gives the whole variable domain EPEVTQTPSHQVTQMGQEVILRCVPISNHLYFYWYRQILGQKVEFLVSFYNNEISEKSEIFDDQFSVERPDGSNFTLKIRSTKLEDSAMYFCASLGSPDSPLHFGNGTRLTVT.

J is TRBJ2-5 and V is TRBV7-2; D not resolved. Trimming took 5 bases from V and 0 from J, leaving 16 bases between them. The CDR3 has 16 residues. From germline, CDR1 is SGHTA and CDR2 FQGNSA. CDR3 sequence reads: CASSLLAGRYQETQYF. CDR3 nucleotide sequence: TGTGCCAGCAGCCTTTTGGCAGGCCGGTACCAAGAGACCCAGTACTTC.

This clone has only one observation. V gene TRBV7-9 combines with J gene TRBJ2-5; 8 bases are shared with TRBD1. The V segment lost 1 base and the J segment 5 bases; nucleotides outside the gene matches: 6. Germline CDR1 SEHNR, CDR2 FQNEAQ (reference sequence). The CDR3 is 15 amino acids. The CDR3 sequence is CASSLGQGAGETQYF. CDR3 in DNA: TGTGCCAGCAGCTTAGGTCAGGGGGCCGGTGAGACCCAGTACTTC.

As DNA, the CDR3 is TGTGCCAGCAGCCCGACATTCGCCCAAGAGACCCAGTACTTC. Translation gives CASSPTFAQETQYF. J is TRBJ2-5 and V is TRBV7-2, with D unclear. The CDR3 consists of 14 residues. Trimming stripped 5 bases from V and 1 base from J, with 11 bases between. The V gene's germline CDR1 is SGHTA and CDR2 FQGNSA. Full variable domain (remainder filled in from reference TRBV7-2 and TRBJ2-5): GAGVSQSPSNKVTEKGKDVELRCDPISGHTALYWYRQSLGQGLEFLIYFQGNSAPDKSGLPSDRFSAERTGGSVSTLTIQRTQQEDSAVYLCASSPTFAQETQYFGPGTRLLVL.

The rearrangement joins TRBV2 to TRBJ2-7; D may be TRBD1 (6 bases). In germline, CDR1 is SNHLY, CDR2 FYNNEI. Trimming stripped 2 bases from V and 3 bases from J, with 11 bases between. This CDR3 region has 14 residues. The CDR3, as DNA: TGTGCCAGCAGTGAATTCAACAGGGACTACGAGCAGTACTTC. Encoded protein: CASSEFNRDYEQYF.

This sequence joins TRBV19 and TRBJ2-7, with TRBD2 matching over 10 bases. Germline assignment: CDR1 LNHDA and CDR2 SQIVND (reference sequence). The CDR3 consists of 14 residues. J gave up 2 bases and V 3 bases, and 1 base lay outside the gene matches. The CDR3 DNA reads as TGTGCCAGTAGTATCGGGACTAGCGCCTACGAGCAGTACTTC. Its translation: CASSIGTSAYEQYF. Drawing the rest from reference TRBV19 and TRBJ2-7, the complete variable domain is DGGITQSPKYLFRKEGQNVTLSCEQNLNHDAMYWYRQDPGQGLRLIYYSQIVNDFQKGDIAEGYSVSREKKESFPLTVTSAQKNPTAFYLCASSIGTSAYEQYFGPGTRLTVT.

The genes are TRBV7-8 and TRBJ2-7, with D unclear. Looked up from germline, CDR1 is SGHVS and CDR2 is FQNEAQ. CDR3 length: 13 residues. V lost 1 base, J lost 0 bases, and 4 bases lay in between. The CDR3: CASSLGDSYEQYF. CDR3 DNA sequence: TGTGCCAGCAGCTTAGGGGACTCCTACGAGCAGTACTTC.

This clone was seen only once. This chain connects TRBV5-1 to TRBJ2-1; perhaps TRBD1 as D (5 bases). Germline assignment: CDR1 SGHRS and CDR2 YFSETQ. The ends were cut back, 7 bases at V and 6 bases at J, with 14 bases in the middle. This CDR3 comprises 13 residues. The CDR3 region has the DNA TGCGCCAGCGGCCGGTTAGGGGTCAATGAGCAGTTCTTC. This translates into CASGRLGVNEQFF. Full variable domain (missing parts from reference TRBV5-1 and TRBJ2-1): KAGVTQTPRYLIKTRGQQVTLSCSPISGHRSVSWYQQTPGQGLQFLFEYFSETQRNKGNFPGRFSGRQFSNSRSEMNVSTLELGDSALYLCASGRLGVNEQFFGPGTRLTVL.

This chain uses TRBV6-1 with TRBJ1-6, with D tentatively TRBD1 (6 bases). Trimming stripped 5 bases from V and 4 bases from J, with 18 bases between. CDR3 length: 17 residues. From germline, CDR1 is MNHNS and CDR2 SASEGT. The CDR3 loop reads CASSQDRGPVYNSPLHF. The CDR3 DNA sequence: TGTGCCAGCAGTCAAGATCGGGGGCCCGTTTATAATTCACCCCTCCACTTT.

CDR3 nucleotide sequence: TGTGCCAGCAGCTTACTCAAGGGACTAGCGGGATCCCTCTACAATGAGCAGTTCTTC. Its translation is CASSLLKGLAGSLYNEQFF. V and J are TRBV11-1 and TRBJ2-1; 13 bases agree with TRBD2. Germline trimming cut 2 bases from V and 3 bases from J; bases unmatched to any gene: 10. CDR3 length: 19 residues. Germline V gene lookup returns CDR1 SGHAT and CDR2 FQDESV (reference sequence).

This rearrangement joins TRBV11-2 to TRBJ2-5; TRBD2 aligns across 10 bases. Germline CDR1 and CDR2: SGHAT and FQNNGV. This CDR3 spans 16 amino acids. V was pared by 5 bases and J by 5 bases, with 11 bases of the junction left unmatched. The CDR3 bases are TGTGCCAGCAGCCCTAATGGAGCGGGGGGGCAGGAGACCCAGTACTTC. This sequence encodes CASSPNGAGGQETQYF.

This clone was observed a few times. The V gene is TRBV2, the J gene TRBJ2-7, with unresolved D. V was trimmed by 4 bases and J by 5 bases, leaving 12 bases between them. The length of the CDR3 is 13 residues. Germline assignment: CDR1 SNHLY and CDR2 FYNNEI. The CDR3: CASSVLGIDEQYF. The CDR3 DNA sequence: TGTGCCAGCAGTGTCTTGGGCATAGACGAGCAGTACTTC.

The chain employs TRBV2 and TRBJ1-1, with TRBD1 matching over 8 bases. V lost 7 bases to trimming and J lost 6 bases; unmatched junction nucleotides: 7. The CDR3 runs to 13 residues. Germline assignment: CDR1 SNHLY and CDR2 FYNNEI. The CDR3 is CASTRGPGPEAFF. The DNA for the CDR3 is TGTGCCAGCACCAGGGGGCCCGGACCTGAAGCTTTCTTT.

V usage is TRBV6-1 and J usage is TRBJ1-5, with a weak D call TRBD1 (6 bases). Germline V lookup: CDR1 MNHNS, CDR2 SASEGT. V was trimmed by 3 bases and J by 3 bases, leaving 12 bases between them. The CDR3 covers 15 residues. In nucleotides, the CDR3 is TGTGCCAGCAGTGATGTCGGACAGTCCAATCAGCCCCAGCATTTT. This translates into CASSDVGQSNQPQHF.